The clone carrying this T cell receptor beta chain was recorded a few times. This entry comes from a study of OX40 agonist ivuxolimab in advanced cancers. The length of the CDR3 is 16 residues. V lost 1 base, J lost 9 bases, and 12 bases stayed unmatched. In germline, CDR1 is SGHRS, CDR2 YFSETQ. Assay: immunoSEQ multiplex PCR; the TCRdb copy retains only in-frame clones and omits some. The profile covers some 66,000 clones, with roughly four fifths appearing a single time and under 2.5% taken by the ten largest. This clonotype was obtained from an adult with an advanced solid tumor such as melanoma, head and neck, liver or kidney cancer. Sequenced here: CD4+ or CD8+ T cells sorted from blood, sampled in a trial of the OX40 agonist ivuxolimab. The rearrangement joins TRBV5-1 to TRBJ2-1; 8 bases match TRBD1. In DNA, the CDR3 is TGCGCCAGCAGCTTGACCGGGACAGGAAGACTCGGTGAGCAGTTCTTC. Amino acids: CASSLTGTGRLGEQFF. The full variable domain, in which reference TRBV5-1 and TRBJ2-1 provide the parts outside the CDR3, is KAGVTQTPRYLIKTRGQQVTLSCSPISGHRSVSWYQQTPGQGLQFLFEYFSETQRNKGNFPGRFSGRQFSNSRSEMNVSTLELGDSALYLCASSLTGTGRLGEQFFGPGTRLTVL.